Shown below are 25 T cell receptor beta chains from a single sample sequenced in a study of blood T cell repertoires in COVID-19. Profiled with immunoSEQ multiplex PCR; TCRdb holds only in-frame clones, not every one. The data show fewer than 450,000 clones, about 91% seen once. Input material: peripheral blood. The receptors come from a woman in her fifties or sixties with COVID-19, enrolled during active disease.

The rearrangement uses TRBV11-2 and TRBJ2-3; 9 bases align to TRBD1. The CDR3 has 15 amino acids. Germline V gene lookup returns CDR1 SGHAT and CDR2 FQNNGV. J lost 4 bases, V lost 4 bases, and 6 bases had no gene match. The CDR3 spells CASSSNRDRADTQYF. The DNA for the CDR3 is TGTGCCAGCAGCTCAAACCGGGACAGGGCAGATACGCAGTATTTT.

The chain combines TRBV18 with TRBJ2-1; possible D gene TRBD2, 5 bases. The germline V and J ends were trimmed by 2 bases and 8 bases, with 13 bases remaining between them. This CDR3 has 14 amino acids. CDR1 and CDR2 from the germline V gene are KGHSH and LQKENI. The CDR3 here is CASSPGNVRDEQFF. Written as DNA, the CDR3 is TGTGCCAGCTCACCAGGGAATGTGAGGGATGAGCAGTTCTTC.

V and J are TRBV29-1 and TRBJ2-5; TRBD1 matches 7 bases. Trimming at V came to 6 bases and at J to 2 bases, leaving 9 bases not matched to a gene. The CDR3 contains 14 residues. In germline, CDR1 is SQVTM, CDR2 ANQGSEA. The CDR3 sequence is CSVFGTANQETQYF. The CDR3 bases are TGCAGCGTCTTCGGGACAGCCAATCAAGAGACCCAGTACTTC.

The chain employs TRBV5-1 and TRBJ1-3, with 7 bases aligning to TRBD1. V gave up 4 bases and J gave up 2 bases; unmatched junction bases: 9. The CDR3 runs 16 residues. Germline loops: CDR1 SGHRS, CDR2 YFSETQ. CDR3 loop: CASSPTGSAAGNTIYF. As DNA, the CDR3 is TGCGCCAGCAGCCCGACAGGGAGTGCGGCTGGAAACACCATATATTTT. The variable domain in full, with the rest retrieved from reference TRBV5-1 and TRBJ1-3, is KAGVTQTPRYLIKTRGQQVTLSCSPISGHRSVSWYQQTPGQGLQFLFEYFSETQRNKGNFPGRFSGRQFSNSRSEMNVSTLELGDSALYLCASSPTGSAAGNTIYFGEGSWLTVV.

J is TRBJ2-5 and V is TRBV6-5; 10 nucleotides agree with TRBD2. Germline lookup yields CDR1 MNHEY and CDR2 SVGAGI. There are 15 residues in the CDR3. After removal of 6 bases from V and 6 bases from J, the junction contained 10 bases not matched to a gene. In DNA, the CDR3 is TGTGCCAGCAGCCGCGGTGGAGCGGGGGGGAAGACCCAGTACTTC. Its translation: CASSRGGAGGKTQYF.

The chain has TRBV9 and TRBJ2-1; 8 bases are shared with TRBD2. Germline CDR1 and CDR2: SGDLS and YYNGEE. The CDR3 runs 15 residues. The trim removed 4 bases at V and 7 bases at J, leaving 10 bases unmatched. The CDR3 here is CASSIRAGVMNEQFF. In DNA, the CDR3 is TGTGCCAGCAGCATAAGAGCGGGGGTCATGAATGAGCAGTTCTTC.

The chain has TRBV18 and TRBJ1-5; weak D call: TRBD1 (5 bases). The CDR3 contains 15 residues. The V end lost 3 bases, the J end lost 9 bases, and 18 bases lay between the germline ends. Germline lookup yields CDR1 KGHSH and CDR2 LQKENI. The CDR3 DNA follows: TGTGCCAGCTCACCCGGCGGGAGGGGAGTTCGGCCCCAGCATTTT. Protein sequence: CASSPGGRGVRPQHF. Complete variable domain (other parts from reference TRBV18 and TRBJ1-5): NAGVMQNPRHLVRRRGQEARLRCSPMKGHSHVYWYRQLPEEGLKFMVYLQKENIIDESGMPKERFSAEFPKEGPSILRIQQVVRGDSAAYFCASSPGGRGVRPQHFGDGTRLSIL.

This chain uses TRBV27 with TRBJ2-6; unclear D gene. CDR1 is MNHEY and CDR2 is SMNVEV in the germline V gene (reference sequence). The germline V and J ends were trimmed by 4 bases and 0 bases, with 16 bases remaining between them. The CDR3 spans 18 residues. CDR3 bases: TGTGCCAGCAGTTCTAACCCCCTCCCGTACTCTGGGGCCAACGTCCTGACTTTC. The encoded protein is CASSSNPLPYSGANVLTF.

The V call is TRBV18, the J call TRBJ2-2, with D unclear. This CDR3 has 15 amino acids. V was trimmed by 3 bases and J by 1 base, leaving 9 bases between them. In germline, CDR1 is KGHSH, CDR2 LQKENI. In nucleotides, the CDR3 is TGTGCCAGCTCACCGGCCATCAGGAACACCGGGGAGCTGTTTTTT. Translation gives CASSPAIRNTGELFF.

The CDR3 sequence is CASSVAKVLAGGETQYF. The DNA of the CDR3 is TGTGCCAGCAGCGTAGCTAAGGTCCTAGCGGGTGGGGAGACCCAGTACTTC. This chain uses TRBV9 with TRBJ2-5; 8 nucleotides line up with TRBD2. V shed 0 bases and J 5 bases; nucleotides not matched to a gene: 12. The CDR3 totals 17 residues. In germline, CDR1 is SGDLS, CDR2 YYNGEE.

The chain joins TRBV27 to TRBJ1-1; TRBD1 aligns across 8 bases. Germline V gene lookup returns CDR1 MNHEY and CDR2 SMNVEV (reference sequence). V gave up 6 bases and J gave up 1 base; unmatched junction bases: 1. The CDR3 runs 13 residues. The CDR3 loop is CASSRGRNTEAFF. The CDR3 bases are TGTGCCAGCAGCAGGGGGCGGAACACTGAAGCTTTCTTT.

Written as DNA, the CDR3 is TGTGCCAGCAGCTTCCCCTCCGGGACTTTAAATTCACCCCTCCACTTT. It translates to CASSFPSGTLNSPLHF. The chain recombines TRBV11-2 with TRBJ1-6; D may be TRBD1 (5 bases). The germline gives CDR1 SGHAT, CDR2 FQNNGV. The CDR3 contains 16 residues. Deletions cut 3 bases from V and 7 bases from J, with 16 bases between.

The J gene is TRBJ1-4, the V gene TRBV7-9, with no clear D. Trimming stripped 2 bases from V and 5 bases from J, with 9 bases between. The CDR3 spans 14 residues. Germline CDR1 reads SEHNR; CDR2 reads FQNEAQ (reference sequence). As DNA, the CDR3 is TGTGCCAGCAGCTTATTGGCCTCAAATGAAAAACTGTTTTTT. The encoded protein is CASSLLASNEKLFF.

This sequence joins TRBV30 and TRBJ1-4; no firm D call. Germline CDR1 is GTSNPN and CDR2 is SVGIG (reference sequence). The germline V and J ends were trimmed by 3 bases and 4 bases, with 15 bases remaining between them. This CDR3 comprises 15 residues. CDR3 nucleotide sequence: TGTGCCTGGAGAAGAATCGGTGAGGGTAATGAAAAACTGTTTTTT. Protein product: CAWRRIGEGNEKLFF.

CDR3 protein: CASSGTGHNYGYTF. CDR3 coding DNA: TGTGCCAGCAGTGGGACAGGGCATAACTATGGCTACACCTTC. The rearrangement links TRBV28 to TRBJ1-2; 9 nucleotides align to TRBD1. V lost 5 bases and J lost 1; bases outside the gene matches: 2. The CDR3 has 14 amino acids. Per the germline V gene, CDR1 is MDHEN and CDR2 is SYDVKM.

This sequence joins TRBV6-1 and TRBJ2-3; 7 bases are a match to TRBD1. CDR3 length: 16 amino acids. Germline trimming cut 3 bases from V and 3 bases from J; bases unmatched to any gene: 9. Germline V gene lookup returns CDR1 MNHNS and CDR2 SASEGT. The DNA of the CDR3 is TGTGCCAGCAGTGAGGGACAGCGAAGTACTACAGATACGCAGTATTTT. Translating it yields CASSEGQRSTTDTQYF.

The gene calls are TRBV3-1 (or the pseudogene TRBV3-2) and TRBJ1-1; 7 nucleotides line up with TRBD1. Unmatched junction bases numbered 6, after V lost 1 base and J lost 1 base. This CDR3 comprises 16 residues. Germline V gives CDR1 LGHDT, CDR2 YNNKEL (reference sequence). The DNA for the CDR3 is TGTGCCAGCAGCCAAGTCAGGGGGACACCGAACACTGAAGCTTTCTTT. Residues: CASSQVRGTPNTEAFF.

The rearrangement links TRBV28 to TRBJ1-2, with TRBD1 matching 9 bases. Losses at the gene ends were 3 bases for V and 7 bases for J; bases not matched to a gene: 9. Germline V gives CDR1 MDHEN, CDR2 SYDVKM. The CDR3 is 15 residues long. The CDR3 here is CASSFPIQGARGYTF. Here the CDR3 DNA reads TGTGCCAGCAGTTTCCCAATACAGGGGGCGCGTGGCTACACCTTC.

V usage is TRBV19 and J usage is TRBJ1-1; 8 bases line up with TRBD1. Germline assignment: CDR1 LNHDA and CDR2 SQIVND (reference sequence). V gave up 1 base and J gave up 6 bases; unmatched junction bases: 7. This CDR3 is built from 15 residues. CDR3 bases: TGTGCCAGTAGTATAGGTACAGGGGGGATCTCTGAAGCTTTCTTT. Amino acids: CASSIGTGGISEAFF.

The V gene is TRBV11-1, the J gene TRBJ2-2; D gene ambiguous. Trimming removed 5 bases from V and 4 bases from J, with 5 bases in between. Germline CDR1 reads SGHAT; CDR2 reads FQDESV (reference sequence). The CDR3 is 12 residues long. DNA for the CDR3: TGTGCCAGCAGCCCCTCCACCGGGGAGCTGTTTTTT. Residues: CASSPSTGELFF. Full variable domain (outside the CDR3, taken from reference TRBV11-1 and TRBJ2-2): EAEVAQSPRYKITEKSQAVAFWCDPISGHATLYWYRQILGQGPELLVQFQDESVVDDSQLPKDRFSAERLKGVDSTLKIQPAELGDSAMYLCASSPSTGELFFGEGSRLTVL.

Of note for this clone: The junction does not match germline at one end; this may be a read error. The CDR3 DNA reads TGTGCCAGCAGTGACTCCCCCGGGGGTAGGGGAGCTTTCTTT. This sequence encodes CASSDSPGGRGAFF. The rearrangement uses TRBV6-5 and TRBJ1-1; D may be TRBD1 (5 bases). Germline V gene data show CDR1 as MNHEY and CDR2 as SVGAGI. The length of the CDR3 is 14 residues.

The chain links TRBV5-1 to TRBJ2-3; possible D gene TRBD2, 6 bases. The germline gives CDR1 SGHRS, CDR2 YFSETQ. Deletions cut 5 bases from V and 6 bases from J, with 13 bases between. This CDR3 is 13 amino acids long. CDR3 DNA sequence: TGCGCCAGCAGGCCCGGGACTCCGGATACGCAGTATTTT. It yields the protein CASRPGTPDTQYF.

Here the CDR3 reads CASSPGGNTIYF. In DNA, the CDR3 is TGTGCCAGCTCACCCGGGGGAAACACCATATATTTT. The genes are TRBV18 and TRBJ1-3; D not resolved. Germline V gene data show CDR1 as KGHSH and CDR2 as LQKENI. The CDR3 sequence is 12 residues long. V dropped 3 bases and J dropped 4 bases, with 4 bases sitting between them.

The rearrangement joins TRBV6-1 to TRBJ2-1; 7 nucleotides agree with TRBD2. V lost 3 bases to trimming and J lost 4 bases; unmatched junction nucleotides: 6. CDR1 MNHNS and CDR2 SASEGT come from the germline V gene. The CDR3 has 15 amino acids. In DNA, the CDR3 is TGTGCCAGCAGTGAGGCGGGGGTGCAGTACAATGAGCAGTTCTTC. Its translation is CASSEAGVQYNEQFF.

The J gene is TRBJ1-1, the V gene TRBV12-3 or TRBV12-4; 7 positions match TRBD1. The CDR3 is 12 amino acids. The ends lost 5 bases at V and 10 bases at J; junction bases unmatched: 7. CDR3 coding DNA: TGTGCCAGCAGTCCACCAGGGGGGAGAGCTTTCTTT. Encoded protein: CASSPPGGRAFF.